Listed below are T cell receptor beta chains from one sample, sequenced in a study of CD8+CD57+ T cells in acquired aplastic anemia. TCRdb reprocessed the reads with MiXCR, giving one entry per CDR3 protein. The table has just over 450,000 distinct CDR3 sequences, approximately 32% seen once. The sequencing sample was made of sorted CD4+, CD8+, or CD8+CD57+ T cells (not recorded which) from PBMCs. The receptors stem from a human donor with aplastic anemia. CDR3s leave out the opening cysteine and the closing phenylalanine or tryptophan. Each record gives: J gene, V gene, clone size, CDR3 protein. Rows may omit the clone size; those that give it use once, few, many or a size class.

>TRBJ2-7|TRBV2|once
ASFSQAIYEQY
>TRBJ2-5|TRBV19|few
ASSFDRGLAETQY
>TRBJ1-1|TRBV2|many
ASSFLDGQNTEAF
>TRBJ2-5|TRBV4-1|once
ASSQELSAGTPKIGKWQETQY
>TRBJ1-5|TRBV19|many
ASSMDRQGYQPQH
>TRBJ2-5|TRBV11-1|once
ASSQSRHLAKY
>TRBJ1-5|TRBV9|many
ASSVEGQLSISGQH
>TRBJ1-1|TRBV6-1|-
ASSESINRAEAF
>TRBJ2-3|TRBV19|many
ASSIGITDTQY
>TRBJ1-2|TRBV7-9|many
ASSLAPEILYGYT
>TRBJ1-5|TRBV6-1|-
ASSEGRGGLQH
>TRBJ1-1|TRBV19|-
AGSMVGRRDTEAF
>TRBJ2-6|TRBV29-1|-
SVSGGPVGPGANVLT
>TRBJ1-6|TRBV11-2|few
ASSPTLGYNSPLH
>TRBJ1-5|TRBV10-2|few
ASKAQGLQPQH
>TRBJ2-7|TRBV20-1|few
SADLGATGVGEQY
>TRBJ1-5|TRBV7-8|few
ASSLDRGRQPQH
>TRBJ1-1|TRBV10-3|many
AISEPQGGVTEAF
>TRBJ2-1|TRBV7-2|-
AGSLAGGSYNEQF
>TRBJ1-1|TRBV2|many
ASNVMGGDGTEAF
>TRBJ1-1|TRBV19|many
ASSIATGYEAF
>TRBJ1-2|TRBV11-1|few
ASSSTGTEFDYGYT
>TRBJ2-2|TRBV29-1|few
SVGGRVGTGELF
>TRBJ2-5|TRBV9|-
ASSVATVQETQY
>TRBJ1-6|TRBV9|-
ASSLRVTQDNSPLH
>TRBJ1-1|TRBV10-1|many
ASSEQENTEAF
>TRBJ2-7|TRBV12-3/TRBV12-4|-
ASNLRYEQY
>TRBJ1-1|TRBV2|many
ASSDRANTEAF
>TRBJ2-1|TRBV10-3|-
AARRRGNEQF
>TRBJ1-2|TRBV10-3|many
AITAGGEDDYT
>TRBJ2-7|TRBV19|-
ASSIGAAREQY
>TRBJ2-5|TRBV7-9|few
ASSQTSGGQETQY
>TRBJ1-2|TRBV6-1|many
ASMLTEDGYT
>TRBJ2-7|TRBV16|-
ASSQSGGTNYEQY
>TRBJ1-1|TRBV7-8|many
ASSLTGSEAF
>TRBJ1-1|TRBV7-8|few
ASSQGGYSEAF
>TRBJ2-7|TRBV15|many
ATRLAGAYEQY
>TRBJ1-2|TRBV25-1|many
ASSRTGTGANYGYT
>TRBJ2-3|TRBV7-3|once
ASSDGQGGTDTQY
>TRBJ2-7|TRBV19|many
ASSIADSSYEQY
>TRBJ2-7|TRBV11-2|-
ASSLETRGGINSYEQY
>TRBJ1-2|TRBV7-9|many
ASSQDWAANYGYT
>TRBJ2-7|TRBV2|few
ASSEPGQGENEQY
>TRBJ2-1|TRBV20-1|-
SARRGATRINEQF
>TRBJ2-7|TRBV10-3|few
AIRAGTGGEQY
>TRBJ2-3|TRBV25-1|-
ASSPWTSISADTQY
>TRBJ1-2|TRBV10-3|few
AISETDGYT
>TRBJ2-2|TRBV24-1|many
ATSDLLNTGELF
>TRBJ1-1|TRBV20-1|few
SARDQLRAGEAF
>TRBJ2-1|TRBV2|-
ASRTSAVFTYNEQF
>TRBJ1-2|TRBV7-9|-
ASSLDTSGGYT
>TRBJ1-5|TRBV30|few
AWAHELNQPQH
>TRBJ2-2|TRBV10-1|-
ASSGLAGRTGELF
>TRBJ2-7|TRBV5-1|few
ATKPGQGNEQY
>TRBJ1-5|TRBV7-4|few
ASSLVGRSPAKQPQH